The 22 T cell receptor beta chains below come from one sample, sequenced in a study of neurological immune-mediated disorders. TCRdb re-derived calls from the 5' RACE reads in MiXCR, one entry per CDR3 protein. The sample records around 80,000 distinct CDR3 sequences, about a tenth being singletons. The sample comprised PBMCs. The origin of the receptors is a man aged 40-49 years in good health.

This clonotype was observed many times. The chain couples TRBV29-1 to TRBJ2-3; D remains ambiguous. The germline V gene has CDR1 SQVTM and CDR2 ANQGSEA. V was trimmed by 4 bases and J by 3 bases, leaving 11 bases between them. The CDR3 runs to 13 residues. The CDR3 loop is CSVVSGATDTQYF. CDR3 in DNA: TGCAGCGTTGTATCAGGCGCAACAGATACGCAGTATTTT.

The J gene is TRBJ2-1, the V gene TRBV20-1; no clear D. The germline V gene encodes CDR1 DFQATT and CDR2 SNEGSKA (reference sequence). The CDR3 has 13 residues. The V and J ends lost 1 base and 9 bases respectively, with 13 bases between them. The CDR3 coding sequence is TGCAGTGCTAGAGGACCGGTTCGCAGTGAGCAGTTCTTC. It encodes CSARGPVRSEQFF.

Many counts were recorded for this clonotype. The chain uses TRBV6-5 and TRBJ1-6; 9 nucleotides align to TRBD1. The trim removed 7 bases at V and 7 bases at J, leaving 2 bases unmatched. Germline V gene lookup returns CDR1 MNHEY and CDR2 SVGAGI. The CDR3 loop spans 13 amino acids. In nucleotides, the CDR3 is TGTGCCAGCAAGGGGACAGGGAATTCACCCCTCCACTTT. It yields the protein CASKGTGNSPLHF.

In its sample, this clonotype was seen many times. The chain couples TRBV29-1 to TRBJ1-2, with unresolved D. The CDR3 spans 13 residues. V lost 5 bases and J 5 bases, leaving 15 bases between the germline ends. CDR1 SQVTM and CDR2 ANQGSEA come from the germline V gene. DNA of the CDR3: TGCAGCGTTACCAACGGGGTGGAATATGGCTACACCTTC. It translates to CSVTNGVEYGYTF.

This chain connects TRBV5-3 to TRBJ2-4; D not certain. TRBV5-3 is an ORF for which the function is uncertain. CDR3 length: 17 residues. Trimming pared 4 bases from V and 2 bases from J, leaving 19 bases between. This CDR3 reads CARSKEGRSITKNIQYF. The DNA of the CDR3 is TGTGCCAGAAGCAAGGAAGGGCGGTCTATTACCAAAAACATTCAGTACTTC.

In this sample, this clonotype turned up many times. The V and J genes are TRBV7-2 and TRBJ1-2; no firm D call. V was cut by 4 bases and J by 8 bases, with 17 bases left in between. The CDR3 loop spans 14 amino acids. Germline CDR1 is SGHTA and CDR2 is FQGNSA. The CDR3 DNA reads as TGTGCCAGCAGCTCATTCAAACGGGAGGAAGGCTACACCTTC. Translated: CASSSFKREEGYTF.

This clonotype came up many times. The chain carries TRBV25-1 and TRBJ1-1; D not certain. There are 13 residues in the CDR3. With 6 bases removed from V and 1 base from J, the gap between germline ends came to 9 bases. CDR1 is MGHDK, CDR2 SYGVNS, per germline. The CDR3 here is CASRNIRNTEAFF. CDR3 sequence (DNA): TGTGCCAGCAGAAACATAAGGAACACTGAAGCTTTCTTT.

This clonotype has ten or more counts. V usage is TRBV20-1 and J usage is TRBJ2-7; 8 nucleotides align to TRBD2. The V and J ends lost 6 bases and 5 bases, in that order; junction bases with no gene match: 15. This CDR3 comprises 15 residues. Germline-derived CDR1 and CDR2 are DFQATT and SNEGSKA (reference sequence). The CDR3 DNA follows: TGCAGTGCGATAGTCGGCGCTAGCGGGCACCACGAGCAGTACTTC. It yields the protein CSAIVGASGHHEQYF.

This clonotype was seen at least ten times. This chain links TRBV3-1 with TRBJ2-5; D remains ambiguous. Trimming left V 1 base short and J 4 bases short, with 10 bases between. CDR1 and CDR2 (germline): LGHDT, YNNKEL (reference sequence). This CDR3 has 14 residues. The chain's CDR3 is CASSQVPTGETQYF. The CDR3 region has the DNA TGTGCCAGCAGCCAAGTCCCGACTGGAGAGACCCAGTACTTC.

The chain links TRBV2 to TRBJ2-1; D unclear. V dropped 7 bases and J dropped 8 bases, with 18 bases sitting between them. Germline V gene lookup returns CDR1 SNHLY and CDR2 FYNNEI. CDR3 length equals 14 residues. This CDR3 is CASTPTFPSDEQFF. The DNA for the CDR3 is TGTGCCAGCACCCCCACGTTTCCCTCGGATGAGCAGTTCTTC.

This clonotype was seen repeatedly, ten times or more. V usage is TRBV7-6 and J usage is TRBJ2-3; a possible D gene is TRBD2 (6 bases). CDR3 length: 14 residues. Trimming took 4 bases from V and 5 from J, leaving 13 bases between them. Germline lookup yields CDR1 SGHVS and CDR2 FNYEAQ. CDR3 sequence reads: CASSSTGSGDTQYF. DNA of the CDR3: TGTGCCAGCAGCTCGACGGGTAGCGGAGATACGCAGTATTTT.

This clonotype was seen many times. This sequence joins TRBV29-1 and TRBJ2-2; 8 bases are shared with TRBD1. Germline V gene lookup returns CDR1 SQVTM and CDR2 ANQGSEA. V shed 7 bases, J shed 0 bases, and the junction held 1 base outside the gene matches. This CDR3 has 13 residues. CDR3 nucleotide sequence: TGCAGCGGGACAGGGCCGAACACCGGGGAGCTGTTTTTT. Protein product: CSGTGPNTGELFF.

This clonotype was counted at least ten times. The V and J genes are TRBV7-2 and TRBJ2-7, with 7 bases aligning to TRBD1. V shed 5 bases, J shed 1 base, and the junction held 5 bases outside the gene matches. The CDR3 loop spans 14 amino acids. The germline V gene has CDR1 SGHTA and CDR2 FQGNSA. CDR3 residues: CASSPTGQSYEQYF. CDR3 in DNA: TGTGCCAGCAGCCCTACGGGACAGTCCTACGAGCAGTACTTC.

This clonotype was counted ten times or more. This sequence joins TRBV11-2 and TRBJ2-1, with TRBD2 matching 13 bases. Losses at the gene ends were 6 bases for V and 4 bases for J; bases not matched to a gene: 3. The CDR3 sequence is 15 residues long. The germline V gene encodes CDR1 SGHAT and CDR2 FQNNGV. CDR3 region: CASSRTSGRYNEQFF. CDR3 sequence (DNA): TGTGCCAGCAGTCGGACTAGCGGGAGATACAATGAGCAGTTCTTC.

This clonotype was detected many times. The V call is TRBV29-1, the J call TRBJ1-2, with D possibly being TRBD1 (5 bases). Trimming removed 3 bases at V and 7 bases at J, with 15 bases between. Germline-derived CDR1 and CDR2 are SQVTM and ANQGSEA. This CDR3 contains 13 residues. The CDR3 protein is CSVESPGPVGYTF. The CDR3 nucleotides are TGCAGCGTTGAGTCACCGGGGCCCGTTGGCTACACCTTC.

This clonotype was counted at least ten times. V is TRBV20-1 and J is TRBJ1-1, with D hard to call. V lost 0 bases to trimming and J lost 6 bases, with 20 bases between them. Germline lookup yields CDR1 DFQATT and CDR2 SNEGSKA (reference sequence). The CDR3 extends over 16 amino acids. The CDR3 nucleotides are TGCAGTGCTAGAGATTTTGATTACGTGAGGTCGGCTGAAGCTTTCTTT. Its protein product is CSARDFDYVRSAEAFF.

Many counts were recorded for this clonotype. The V and J genes are TRBV5-6 and TRBJ2-7, with D tentatively TRBD1 or TRBD2 (5 bases each). Trimming took off 3 bases at V and 6 bases at J, with 16 bases between the two ends. In germline, CDR1 is SGHDT, CDR2 YYEEEE. This CDR3 is 14 amino acids long. This CDR3 is CASSSGTQGREQYF. The CDR3 DNA reads TGTGCCAGCAGCTCCGGGACCCAGGGCCGCGAGCAGTACTTC. The whole variable domain, filled in from reference TRBV5-6 and TRBJ2-7, reads DAGVTQSPTHLIKTRGQQVTLRCSPKSGHDTVSWYQQALGQGPQFIFQYYEEEERQRGNFPDRFSGHQFPNYSSELNVNALLLGDSALYLCASSSGTQGREQYFGPGTRLTVT.

Ten or more counts support this clonotype. This chain joins TRBV12-3 or TRBV12-4 and TRBJ2-2; D is unclear. CDR3 size: 14 residues. Trimming removed 3 bases from V and 6 bases from J, with 11 bases in between. The CDR3 loop is CASSLSTSPGELFF. Here the CDR3 DNA reads TGTGCCAGCAGTTTGAGTACCTCACCCGGGGAGCTGTTTTTT.

Ten or more counts support this clonotype. This rearrangement joins TRBV11-2 to TRBJ1-1; D is possibly TRBD1 (5 bases). V dropped 4 bases and J dropped 5 bases, with 23 bases sitting between them. The CDR3 length is 17 residues. CDR1 is SGHAT, CDR2 FQNNGV, per germline. CDR3 region: CASSSGWDGTPRTEAFF. The CDR3 nucleotides are TGTGCCAGCAGCTCAGGGTGGGACGGCACCCCGAGGACTGAAGCTTTCTTT.

The rearrangement uses TRBV7-9 and TRBJ2-7, with D perhaps matching TRBD1 (5 bases). V gave up 5 bases and J gave up 7 bases, with 21 bases separating them. Germline V gives CDR1 SEHNR, CDR2 FQNEAQ (reference sequence). The CDR3 runs 15 residues. The CDR3 loop reads CASSPPDSPGREQYF. Written as DNA, the CDR3 is TGTGCCAGCAGCCCCCCAGACAGTCCCGGCCGGGAGCAGTACTTC.

This clonotype was recorded many times. The gene calls are TRBV24-1 and TRBJ2-1; D may correspond to TRBD1 or TRBD2 (5 bases each). Germline CDR1 reads KGHDR; CDR2 reads SFDVKD. V lost 3 bases and J lost 8, with 13 bases in between. The CDR3 sequence is 14 residues long. DNA of the CDR3: TGTGCCACCAGTGATATAGGGCTGGGGGATGAGCAGTTCTTC. As protein: CATSDIGLGDEQFF.

This clonotype was observed many times. The chain has TRBV12-3 or TRBV12-4 and TRBJ2-1; possible D gene TRBD2, 6 bases. This CDR3 has 15 residues. V dropped 3 bases and J dropped 4 bases, with 13 bases sitting between them. CDR3 nucleotides: TGTGCCAGCAGTTTCCCGGGCGGGGCTTACAATGAGCAGTTCTTC. Translated, it gives CASSFPGGAYNEQFF.